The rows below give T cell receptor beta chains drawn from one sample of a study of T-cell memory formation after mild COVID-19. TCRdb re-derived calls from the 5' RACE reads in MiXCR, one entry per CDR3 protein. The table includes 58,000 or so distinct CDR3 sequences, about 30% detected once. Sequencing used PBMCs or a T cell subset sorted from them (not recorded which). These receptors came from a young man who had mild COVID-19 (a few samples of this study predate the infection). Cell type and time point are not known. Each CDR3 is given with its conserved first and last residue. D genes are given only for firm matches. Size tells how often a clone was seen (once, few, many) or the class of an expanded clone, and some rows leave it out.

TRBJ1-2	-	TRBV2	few	TGTGCCAGCAGTGAAGCGCCCAGGAACTATGGCTACACCTTC	CASSEAPRNYGYTF
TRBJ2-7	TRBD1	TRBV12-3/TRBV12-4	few	TGTGCCAGCAGACAGGGGTCCTACGAGCAGTACTTC	CASRQGSYEQYF
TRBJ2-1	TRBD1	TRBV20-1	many	TGCAGTGTCGACAGGGAAGGGGGCCACAATGAGCAGTTCTTC	CSVDREGGHNEQFF
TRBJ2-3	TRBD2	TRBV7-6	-	TGTGCCAGCAGCACTAGCGGGGGGTTCACAGATACGCAGTATTTT	CASSTSGGFTDTQYF
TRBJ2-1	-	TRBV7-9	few	TGTGCCAGCAGCTTAGTGCGGGGTTCCTACAATGAGCAGTTCTTC	CASSLVRGSYNEQFF
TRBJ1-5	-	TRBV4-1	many	TGCGCCAGCAGCCAACTCTGGGGGGAAGGTGGGCAGCCCCAGCATTTT	CASSQLWGEGGQPQHF
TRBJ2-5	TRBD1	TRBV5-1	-	TGCGCCAGCAGCCAGTCCCAGGGGGCCCGGGAGACCCAGTACTTC	CASSQSQGARETQYF
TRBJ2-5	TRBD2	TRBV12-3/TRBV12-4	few	TGTGCCAGCAGTTGGACTAGCGGGCTCCAAGAGACCCAGTACTTC	CASSWTSGLQETQYF
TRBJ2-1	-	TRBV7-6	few	TGTGCCAGCAGCTTAGAGGGCGGCGATGAGCAGTTCTTC	CASSLEGGDEQFF
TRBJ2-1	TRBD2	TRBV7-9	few	TGTGCCAGCAGCTCCCTAGCGGGGGACAATGAGCAGTTCTTC	CASSSLAGDNEQFF
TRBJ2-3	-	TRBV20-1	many	TGCAGTGCCATCACAGATACGCAGTATTTT	CSAITDTQYF
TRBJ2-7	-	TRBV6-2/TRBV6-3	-	TGTGCCAGCAGTGGGGGGACGGAGGCCTACGAGCAGTACTTC	CASSGGTEAYEQYF
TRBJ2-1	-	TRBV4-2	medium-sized	TGTGCCAGCAGCCAAGATAGGGGGGGGGTCTACAATGAGCAGTTCTTC	CASSQDRGGVYNEQFF
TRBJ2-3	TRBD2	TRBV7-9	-	TGTGCCAGCAGCCGGGGGTTGACTAGCGGCACAGATACGCAGTATTTT	CASSRGLTSGTDTQYF
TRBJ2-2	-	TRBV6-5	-	TGTGCCAGCAGTTATAGGGGGACCGGGGAGCTGTTTTTT	CASSYRGTGELFF
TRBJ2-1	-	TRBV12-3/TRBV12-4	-	TGTGCCAGCGGGTCTAGCGCCCACAATGAGCAGTTCTTC	CASGSSAHNEQFF
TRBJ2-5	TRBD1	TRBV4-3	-	TGCGCCAGCAGCCAAGAAGGGACAGGGGGTGGGGAGACCCAGTACTTC	CASSQEGTGGGETQYF
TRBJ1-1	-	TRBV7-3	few	TGTGCCAGCAGCTTAAGTGGGGGGAGGGACACTGAAGCTTTCTTT	CASSLSGGRDTEAFF
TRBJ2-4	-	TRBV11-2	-	TGTGCCAGCAGCCCCCGAGGAGTTCTAGCCAAAAACATTCAGTACTTC	CASSPRGVLAKNIQYF
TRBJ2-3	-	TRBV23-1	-	TGCGCCAGCAGGCCGACCTTCGGACAGCGGACGCAGTATTTT	CASRPTFGQRTQYF
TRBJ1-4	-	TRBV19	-	TGTGCCAGTAGTATAGCCGGCCTTTTGTCAACTAATGAAAAACTGTTTTTT	CASSIAGLLSTNEKLFF
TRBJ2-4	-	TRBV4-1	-	TGCGCCAGCAGCCTGAACGGACTAGCCAAAAACATTCAGTACTTC	CASSLNGLAKNIQYF
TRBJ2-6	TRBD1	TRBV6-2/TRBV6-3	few	TGTGCCAGCAGTTACCCGGGACAGAGCTCTGGGGCCAACGTCCTGACTTTC	CASSYPGQSSGANVLTF
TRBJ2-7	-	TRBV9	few	TGTGCCAGCAGCGTAGAACAGGGAGCCTACGAGCAGTACTTC	CASSVEQGAYEQYF
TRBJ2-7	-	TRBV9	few	TGTGCCAGCAGCGTAGAGGACAGAGCCCCTTCCTACGAGCAGTACTTC	CASSVEDRAPSYEQYF
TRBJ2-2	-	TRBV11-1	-	TGTGCCAGCAGCTCACGCGGAGCCGGGGAGCTGTTTTTT	CASSSRGAGELFF
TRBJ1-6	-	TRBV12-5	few	TGTGCTAGTGGTTTGGGGAGGGTTAATTCACCCCTCCACTTT	CASGLGRVNSPLHF
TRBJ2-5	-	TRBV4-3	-	TGCGCCAGCAGCCAAGAGATCGCGGGCGGGCGAGAGACCCAGTACTTC	CASSQEIAGGRETQYF
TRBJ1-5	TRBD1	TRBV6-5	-	TGTGCCAGCAGTTACCGGACAGGATCCTATAGCAATCAGCCCCAGCATTTT	CASSYRTGSYSNQPQHF
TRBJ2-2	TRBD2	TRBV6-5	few	TGTGCCAGCATACGAGCGGGGGGCCCGGCGAGCGGGGAGCTGTTTTTT	CASIRAGGPASGELFF
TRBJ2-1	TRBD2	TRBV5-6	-	TGTGCCAGCAGCCCCGGGGGGGGCGCGTCCTACAATGAGCAGTTCTTC	CASSPGGGASYNEQFF
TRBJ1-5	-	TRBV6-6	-	TGTGCCAGCAGCCAAGGACCCTCACGGCAGCCCCAGCATTTT	CASSQGPSRQPQHF
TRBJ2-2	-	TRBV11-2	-	TGTGCCAGCAGCTTAGCCTCCGGACCGCTAACGGCGGGGGAGCTGTTTTTT	CASSLASGPLTAGELFF